Detailed here is one TCR beta chain. Its cognate antigen has yet to be identified. Base qualities are not provided; no much larger clone lies one nucleotide away. The donors were healthy, HIV-negative adults with no recently reported acute infections or vaccinations. All donors were Caucasian adults living in Nashville, Tennessee, USA. CD8 memory samples consisted of magnetically selected CD45RO+ cells combined with CCR7-negative CD45RA+ effector memory (TemRA) cells. Blood was collected by leukapheresis, and PBMCs were isolated by Ficoll-Histopaque density gradient centrifugation and then cryopreserved in liquid nitrogen vapor phase. Analytical flow cytometry was used to check the purity and quantity of each magnetically sorted T cell population. Genomic DNA was isolated from every sorted fraction and measured by UV absorbance on a Nanodrop 2000c. This entry belongs to a study of shared clonotypes between healthy human individuals (dated by TCRdb to 2020 to 2021). The study in broad terms: The cohort comprised two women and a few men aged 18 to 49 years. Per donor, three plates each were used for CD4 naive and CD4 memory, two for CD8 naive, and one for CD8 memory. Per donor, leukapheresis produced somewhere between about 0.8 and 9 billion PBMCs. Different laboratories and diverse techniques were used to prepare libraries and sequence TCR repertoires, to increase sequencing depth and limit assay-specific biases. To estimate repertoire size and how much clonotype sharing occurs between individuals, the study deeply sequenced the blood TCR repertoires of five healthy adults.

TCR CDR3 regions were amplified from genomic DNA by multiplex PCR using the deep immunoSEQ assay. Extracted genomic DNA from each cell subset was spread evenly across all wells of several immunoSEQ 96-well plates, with each plate serving as a replicate. For sorted subsets, roughly 200 ng genomic DNA, equal to about 30,000 T cell genomes, was loaded into each replicate PCR. The purified libraries were quantified using a Qubit 3.0 fluorometer, sized with a Bioanalyzer 2100, and then quantified again using the KAPA Library Quantification kit. Each immunoSEQ 96-well plate was sequenced on its own single-read 150-cycle Illumina NextSeq 550 flow cell. The study's processing was this. The immunoSEQ output contained only junctional sequences without quality scores, so filtering could not match that applied to full-length reads. Sequences were annotated with PyIR, a Python wrapper for IgBLAST v1.9, and V/J genes and CDR3 were assigned using IMGT germline references. Any read was removed if the V/J assignment was weak (E-value above 1e-6), the CDR3 was missing, or the read contained stop codons, out-of-frame junctions, or ambiguous translated residues. V3J clonotypes were defined as sequences sharing an identical inferred V gene, J gene, and CDR3 amino acid sequence. Percentage overlap between repertoires was computed as shared unique clonotypes divided by the size of the smaller repertoire. Repertoire richness was assessed with RTK rarefaction, the Chao1 estimator, and Recon v2.1 estimates of unobserved clonotypes. Generation probabilities for all TCRbeta clonotypes obtained by the gDNA method from a handful of donors were computed using OLGA. The immuneACCESS repertoire file appears here via TCRdb, limited to in-frame rearrangements. These files lack a portion of the clones; in checked studies, under half of the deficit traces to unresolved V genes, and the cause of the others is not known. The V and J calls and the clone size are those of that table, but D and trimming were determined from the DNA. This sample is represented by approximately 710,000 clones; about 92% of them were singletons. Together, the top ten hold around a third of the sample.

The study at large found these results: Because the study included a small number of donors, the genetic and exposure-history diversity represented was limited. Only blood was sampled, and tissue TCR repertoires likely differ from those in blood. Naive subsets generally had larger estimated clonotype richness than memory subsets did. Higher generation probabilities were observed for clonotypes shared by all four sorted-subset donors than for non-shared clonotypes. Rarefaction of sorted-subset datasets indicated incomplete sequencing despite the large sequencing depth. About 5% of naive CD4, roughly 3.6% of naive CD8, around 2.3% of memory CD4, and less than 0.45% of memory CD8 clonotypes were shared across several donors. Pairwise subsampling indicated that sequencing depth was expected to affect the degree of clonotype sharing among donors.

The source of this sequence is a man between 18 and 29 years old in good health. Some clones in this sample may be carry-over from other donors' samples. The sample taken for sequencing was memory CD8+ T cells from PBMCs. The sample's cell subset or site label, in plain terms: CD45RO+ cells pooled with CCR7-negative TemRA cells.

In nucleotides, the sequence is TGTGCCAGCAGTGAAGCGGCGGGACTTGGGTCTGGAAACACCATATATTTT. The resulting protein is CASSEAAGLGSGNTIYF. Recombination connected TRBV2 to TRBJ1-3; the best D guess is TRBD1, with 5 bases matching. Trimming takes 0 bases from V and 1 base from J, and the germline ends sit 13 bases apart. The CDR3 sequence holds 17 residues, the cysteine and phenylalanine included. Only CDR3 DNA is held: 51 bases, read in frame from base 1. The germline V gene gives CDR1 as SNHLY and CDR2 as FYNNEI.